Below are 8 T cell receptor beta chains sequenced from a single sample in a study of T cells after posttransplantation cyclophosphamide. Libraries were prepared by immunoSEQ multiplex PCR; TCRdb keeps only in-frame clonotypes and omits some of them. The sample carries more than 60,000 clones, 93% recorded once. Sequencing was performed on PBMCs. Source of these receptors: a woman between 25 and 40 years old in good health and a related stem cell transplant donor.

The V call is TRBV5-6, the J call TRBJ2-7; no reliable D call. CDR3 size: 13 residues. In germline, CDR1 is SGHDT, CDR2 YYEEEE. With 2 bases removed from V and 2 bases from J, the gap between germline ends came to 8 bases. CDR3 protein: CASSLQQTYEQYF. The CDR3 DNA is TGTGCCAGCAGCTTACAACAGACCTACGAGCAGTACTTC. The entire variable domain, with the rest obtained from reference TRBV5-6 and TRBJ2-7, is as follows: DAGVTQSPTHLIKTRGQQVTLRCSPKSGHDTVSWYQQALGQGPQFIFQYYEEEERQRGNFPDRFSGHQFPNYSSELNVNALLLGDSALYLCASSLQQTYEQYFGPGTRLTVT.

V usage is TRBV5-4 and J usage is TRBJ2-1; 11 nucleotides agree with TRBD2. This CDR3 region has 15 residues. V was clipped by 4 bases and J by 9 bases; unmatched bases: 9. Per germline, CDR1 SGHNT and CDR2 YYREEE (reference sequence). The CDR3 bases are TGTGCCAGCAGCCAGACTAGCGGGGTGGGAGGTGAGCAGTTCTTC. It yields the protein CASSQTSGVGGEQFF.

V is TRBV10-3 and J is TRBJ1-1; D unclear. CDR1 and CDR2 (germline): ENHRY, SYGVKD. V dropped 3 bases and J dropped 3 bases, with 8 bases sitting between them. CDR3 length: 13 amino acids. CDR3 amino acids: CAISELKDTEAFF. The CDR3 DNA follows: TGTGCCATCAGTGAATTGAAGGACACTGAAGCTTTCTTT.

In this sample, this clone turned up once. This chain uses TRBV7-9 with TRBJ1-1, with D hard to call. Trimming left V 5 bases short and J 6 bases short, with 10 bases between. The CDR3 loop spans 12 amino acids. Germline CDR1 SEHNR, CDR2 FQNEAQ (reference sequence). The CDR3: CASSRLDSEAFF. In DNA form, the CDR3 reads TGTGCCAGCAGCCGACTGGACTCTGAAGCTTTCTTT.

The chain joins TRBV7-9 to TRBJ1-2; unclear D gene. Germline V gene lookup returns CDR1 SEHNR and CDR2 FQNEAQ (reference sequence). V lost 1 base, J lost 4 bases, and 10 bases lay in between. CDR3 length: 14 residues. Here the CDR3 reads CASSLDIEFYGYTF. The CDR3 region has the DNA TGTGCCAGCAGCTTAGATATAGAATTCTATGGCTACACCTTC.

In this sample, this clone turned up once. The V gene is TRBV19, the J gene TRBJ2-3; 8 positions match TRBD1. V shed 4 bases and J 2 bases; nucleotides not matched to a gene: 2. Germline V gene data show CDR1 as LNHDA and CDR2 as SQIVND (reference sequence). CDR3 length: 14 amino acids. CDR3: CASSTGGFTDTQYF. In DNA, the CDR3 is TGTGCCAGTAGTACAGGGGGCTTCACAGATACGCAGTATTTT.

The chain has TRBV7-2 and TRBJ2-2; D is ambiguous. This CDR3 contains 17 residues. Germline V gene data show CDR1 as SGHTA and CDR2 as FQGNSA. V was shortened by 1 base and J by 5 bases, with 17 bases between the two germline ends. CDR3 nucleotide sequence: TGTGCCAGCAGCTTAGATCTTTACAGAACCGAGACCGGGGAGCTGTTTTTT. This codes for CASSLDLYRTETGELFF.

V usage is TRBV7-2 and J usage is TRBJ2-7; D is perhaps TRBD1 (7 bases). Trimming pared 5 bases from V and 3 bases from J, leaving 14 bases between. The CDR3 covers 14 residues. Germline loops: CDR1 SGHTA, CDR2 FQGNSA. CDR3 DNA sequence: TGTGCCAGCAGCCCGCGGGACAGCCTCTACGAGCAGTACTTC. Its translation: CASSPRDSLYEQYF. Full variable domain (rest looked up from reference TRBV7-2 and TRBJ2-7): GAGVSQSPSNKVTEKGKDVELRCDPISGHTALYWYRQSLGQGLEFLIYFQGNSAPDKSGLPSDRFSAERTGGSVSTLTIQRTQQEDSAVYLCASSPRDSLYEQYFGPGTRLTVT.